These 16 T cell receptor beta chains originate from one sample sequenced in a study of OX40 agonist ivuxolimab in advanced cancers. The method was the immunoSEQ multiplex PCR assay. In its TCRdb copy, this immuneACCESS table keeps in-frame sequences only and misses some clones. Where compared with another copy, unresolved V genes explain less than half of these, and the others have no known cause. A total of some 78,000 clones appear in this sample, about 88% of them only once. Clones ranked in the top ten supply over 0.75% of the sample. Sequenced here: CD4+ or CD8+ T cells sorted from blood, sampled in a trial of the OX40 agonist ivuxolimab. The receptors originated from an adult with an advanced solid tumor such as melanoma, head and neck, liver or kidney cancer.

V gene TRBV5-1 combines with J gene TRBJ2-3; no clear D gene. Germline CDR1 reads SGHRS; CDR2 reads YFSETQ. This CDR3 comprises 17 residues. The ends were cut back, 0 bases at V and 0 bases at J, with 14 bases in the middle. The CDR3 nucleotides read TGCGCCAGCAGCTTGGAGGTGTTTAGGAAAAGCACAGATACGCAGTATTTT. It is translated as CASSLEVFRKSTDTQYF.

The CDR3 reads CASSLLSGQGETYGYTF. The DNA for the CDR3 is TGTGCCAGCAGTTTACTCTCCGGACAGGGAGAAACCTATGGCTACACCTTC. The rearrangement joins TRBV27 to TRBJ1-2, with 8 bases aligning to TRBD1. The V gene end was trimmed by 2 bases and the J gene end by 4 bases; junction bases not matched to a gene: 12. The CDR3 runs 17 residues. The germline gives CDR1 MNHEY, CDR2 SMNVEV (reference sequence).

The gene calls are TRBV6-6 and TRBJ1-6; maybe TRBD1 (6 bases). The CDR3 runs 16 residues. Trimming cost V 1 base and J 8 bases, with 15 bases left between them. CDR1 is MNHNY, CDR2 SVGAGI, per germline (reference sequence). The CDR3 DNA follows: TGTGCCAGCAGTTACTGGGGGGCTTCGGGGGATTCACCCCTCCACTTT. The encoded protein is CASSYWGASGDSPLHF.

The J gene is TRBJ2-5, the V gene TRBV5-1, with unresolved D. The germline V gene encodes CDR1 SGHRS and CDR2 YFSETQ. This CDR3 is built from 13 residues. V lost 3 bases to trimming and J lost 0 bases, with 6 bases between them. CDR3 sequence: CASSSPYQETQYF. For the CDR3, the DNA is TGCGCCAGCAGCTCCCCGTACCAAGAGACCCAGTACTTC.

The rearrangement joins TRBV7-3 to TRBJ2-3, with D unresolved. V lost 2 bases, J lost 2 bases, and 11 bases lay in between. Germline lookup yields CDR1 SGHTA and CDR2 FQGTGA. The CDR3 is 15 residues long. The CDR3 DNA reads as TGTGCCAGCAGCTTAGGGTCGGCCCTCACAGATACGCAGTATTTT. Its protein product is CASSLGSALTDTQYF.

This chain links TRBV29-1 with TRBJ1-1; maybe TRBD1 (6 bases). V lost 6 bases to trimming and J lost 1 base, with 12 bases between them. Germline V gives CDR1 SQVTM, CDR2 ANQGSEA. The CDR3 length is 13 residues. The CDR3 nucleotides are TGCAGCGTCGCGGGACACTCGAACACTGAAGCTTTCTTT. This codes for CSVAGHSNTEAFF.

The chain has TRBV10-3 and TRBJ2-5, with 14 bases matching TRBD2. Unmatched junction bases numbered 2, after V lost 6 bases and J lost 2 bases. The CDR3 extends over 15 amino acids. CDR1 and CDR2 (germline): ENHRY, SYGVKD. In nucleotides, the CDR3 is TGTGCCATCAGAGGGACTAGCGGGGGTCAAGAGACCCAGTACTTC. It translates to CAIRGTSGGQETQYF.

This chain connects TRBV5-1 to TRBJ1-6; 9 nucleotides align to TRBD1. Losses at the gene ends were 4 bases for V and 10 bases for J; bases not matched to a gene: 6. This CDR3 comprises 14 residues. Germline V gene data show CDR1 as SGHRS and CDR2 as YFSETQ. CDR3 loop: CASSRDRAGSPLHF. CDR3 DNA: TGCGCCAGCAGCCGGGACAGGGCGGGGTCACCCCTCCACTTT.

This chain joins TRBV18 and TRBJ1-2, with 8 bases aligning to TRBD1. Germline trimming cut 6 bases from V and 6 bases from J; bases unmatched to any gene: 6. The CDR3 consists of 13 residues. Germline V gives CDR1 KGHSH, CDR2 LQKENI. The CDR3 DNA reads as TGTGCCAGCTCTCCGGACAGGGATCATGGCTACACCTTC. Protein sequence: CASSPDRDHGYTF.

The chain uses TRBV19 and TRBJ1-5; TRBD1 is a possible D gene (5 bases). V lost 7 bases to trimming and J lost 6 bases, with 19 bases between them. The CDR3 has 15 amino acids. CDR1 is LNHDA and CDR2 is SQIVND in the germline V gene (reference sequence). Written as DNA, the CDR3 is TGTGCCAGTACCCGGGGCAGAGAGGGTTCTCAGCCCCAGCATTTT. Translating gives CASTRGREGSQPQHF.

The chain has TRBV9 and TRBJ2-7, with no clear D. CDR1 and CDR2 (germline): SGDLS, YYNGEE. The CDR3 spans 15 residues. Trimming shortened V by 0 bases and J by 3 bases, and 13 bases separated the two germline ends. The CDR3 protein is CASSVGIDHLYEQYF. The CDR3 region has the DNA TGTGCCAGCAGCGTAGGTATTGACCACCTCTACGAGCAGTACTTC.

The chain links TRBV7-2 to TRBJ2-7; unclear D gene. In germline, CDR1 is SGHTA, CDR2 FQGNSA. This CDR3 is 13 amino acids long. The V and J ends lost 1 base and 3 bases respectively, with 7 bases between them. The CDR3 nucleotides read TGTGCCAGCAGCTTAGTTGTTTTCTACGAGCAGTACTTC. Translating gives CASSLVVFYEQYF.

The genes are TRBV5-6 and TRBJ1-2, with D possibly TRBD1 on 5 matching bases. The V end lost 1 base, the J end lost 8 bases, and 24 bases lay between the germline ends. The CDR3 runs to 17 residues. CDR1 SGHDT and CDR2 YYEEEE come from the germline V gene. Here the CDR3 reads CASSLRDPTRPLWGYTF. For the CDR3, the DNA is TGTGCCAGCAGCTTGCGGGACCCGACCCGACCCTTATGGGGCTACACCTTC.

This clone was seen just once. V and J are TRBV18 and TRBJ2-7; D possibly matches TRBD1 or TRBD2 (5 bases each). V was pared by 3 bases and J by 1 base, with 13 bases between. The germline V gene encodes CDR1 KGHSH and CDR2 LQKENI. The CDR3 extends over 15 amino acids. The CDR3 DNA reads as TGTGCCAGCTCACCGGCGGTTGGGGGTTCCTACGAGCAGTACTTC. Protein product: CASSPAVGGSYEQYF. Looking up the rest from reference TRBV18 and TRBJ2-7 gives the full variable domain: NAGVMQNPRHLVRRRGQEARLRCSPMKGHSHVYWYRQLPEEGLKFMVYLQKENIIDESGMPKERFSAEFPKEGPSILRIQQVVRGDSAAYFCASSPAVGGSYEQYFGPGTRLTVT.

V is TRBV15 and J is TRBJ2-7, with a possible D match to TRBD2 (5 bases). V was pared by 0 bases and J by 3 bases, with 21 bases between. In germline, CDR1 is LNHNV, CDR2 YYDKDF (reference sequence). The CDR3 contains 18 residues. The CDR3 loop reads CATSRDRPDSSWNYEQYF. In nucleotides, the CDR3 is TGTGCCACCAGCAGAGACCGCCCGGACTCCTCCTGGAACTACGAGCAGTACTTC.

This rearrangement joins TRBV6-1 to TRBJ1-6; the match to TRBD1 covers 9 bases. Germline lookup yields CDR1 MNHNS and CDR2 SASEGT. The CDR3 length is 15 residues. The V gene end was trimmed by 6 bases and the J gene end by 1 base; junction bases not matched to a gene: 1. CDR3 sequence (DNA): TGTGCCAGCAGGACAGGGGGTTCCTATAATTCACCCCTCCACTTT. Protein sequence: CASRTGGSYNSPLHF.